This entry concerns a single T cell receptor (beta chain). As yet, its antigen is unknown. The data derive from a study of cytomegalovirus exposure and HLA in healthy donors. The CDR3 sequence is 16 residues long. Germline CDR1 SEHNR, CDR2 FQNEAQ (reference sequence). Unmatched junction bases numbered 10, after V lost 5 bases and J lost 4 bases. TCRdb keeps only in-frame clones here, not all; method: immunoSEQ multiplex PCR. Of 90,000 to 110,000 clones listed, around 86% were seen once; the top ten hold approximately 4%. The study, taken as a whole, reports: The study found most TCR sequences rare, yet found some public TCRs in many donors. Cytomegalovirus-associated status was assigned to 150 or so TCR beta chains.

The sequencing input was PBMCs. The J gene is TRBJ2-2, the V gene TRBV7-9, with 7 bases aligning to TRBD1. The TCR comes from a woman aged 18-30 years in good health and CMV-seropositive. CDR3 DNA sequence: TGTGCCAGCAGCGACAGGGTACGAGAAGCCACCGGGGAGCTGTTTTTT. Encoded protein: CASSDRVREATGELFF.